Following are 22 T cell receptor beta chains from one sample sequenced in a study of shared clonotypes between healthy human individuals. Assay used: immunoSEQ multiplex PCR; TCRdb lists only in-frame clones, some missing. The table includes roughly 100,000 clones, 67% detected once. Sequencing input: memory CD8+ T cells sorted from blood. Subset specified: CD45RO+ cells pooled with CCR7-negative TemRA cells. The receptors derive from a woman between 25 and 40 years old in good health.

The V call is TRBV27, the J call TRBJ1-5, with a possible D match to TRBD1 (6 bases). Germline CDR1 is MNHEY and CDR2 is SMNVEV (reference sequence). CDR3 length equals 14 residues. V was clipped by 2 bases and J by 1 base, with 6 bases between them. The CDR3 sequence: CASSLDRSNQPQHF. The CDR3 region has the DNA TGTGCCAGCAGTTTAGACAGGAGCAATCAGCCCCAGCATTTT.

This clone was seen ten or more times. The chain recombines TRBV7-2 with TRBJ2-3; maybe TRBD1 (7 bases). The length of the CDR3 is 17 residues. Germline CDR1 reads SGHTA; CDR2 reads FQGNSA. Trimming shortened V by 1 base and J by 0 bases, and 14 bases separated the two germline ends. CDR3 residues: CASSLEWAGGSTDTQYF. The CDR3 DNA sequence: TGTGCCAGCAGCTTAGAATGGGCAGGGGGGAGCACAGATACGCAGTATTTT.

This clone was picked up a small number of times. The chain has TRBV7-8 and TRBJ2-5; D uncertain. The germline CDR1 and CDR2 sequences are SGHVS and FQNEAQ. The length of the CDR3 is 13 residues. V gave up 1 base and J gave up 7 bases, with 10 bases separating them. Here the CDR3 reads CASSLGQAGTQYF. The CDR3 DNA is TGTGCCAGCAGCTTAGGCCAGGCCGGGACCCAGTACTTC.

V usage is TRBV19 and J usage is TRBJ1-6; TRBD1 matches at 10 bases. This CDR3 contains 19 residues. The V gene's germline CDR1 is LNHDA and CDR2 SQIVND (reference sequence). V lost 6 bases, J lost 7 bases, and 18 bases stayed unmatched. The chain's CDR3 is CASSLSDRGRRVPNSPLHF. The CDR3 bases are TGTGCCAGTAGCCTATCCGACAGGGGGCGAAGGGTTCCCAATTCACCCCTCCACTTT.

This clone appeared a few times. The gene calls are TRBV2 and TRBJ2-7; D not resolved. With 5 bases removed from V and 3 bases from J, the gap between germline ends came to 11 bases. Germline CDR1 reads SNHLY; CDR2 reads FYNNEI. This CDR3 comprises 13 residues. The CDR3 is CASSLQLGYEQYF. The CDR3 DNA is TGTGCCAGCAGTCTCCAGTTGGGCTACGAGCAGTACTTC.

This sequence joins TRBV4-1 and TRBJ2-2, with D unclear. V was shortened by 1 base and J by 4 bases, with 10 bases between the two germline ends. Germline CDR1 MGHRA, CDR2 YSYEKL. The CDR3 sequence is 15 residues long. CDR3 region: CASSQALVPTGELFF. The CDR3, as DNA: TGCGCCAGCAGCCAAGCCTTAGTACCCACCGGGGAGCTGTTTTTT.

Ten or more counts support this clone. The gene calls are TRBV2 and TRBJ2-7, with D possibly TRBD1 on 5 matching bases. Germline CDR1 reads SNHLY; CDR2 reads FYNNEI. Trimming stripped 9 bases from V and 3 bases from J, with 21 bases between. This CDR3 has 15 amino acids. The CDR3 nucleotides read TGTGCCAGTCCAGGAAGGGGCGCATCCGACTACGAGCAGTACTTC. Residues: CASPGRGASDYEQYF.

V is TRBV6-6 and J is TRBJ1-2; 7 bases line up with TRBD1. This CDR3 has 16 amino acids. J lost 4 bases, V lost 0 bases, and 8 bases had no gene match. Looked up from germline, CDR1 is MNHNY and CDR2 is SVGAGI (reference sequence). The CDR3 here is CASSYSNDREIYGYTF. For the CDR3, the DNA is TGTGCCAGCAGTTACTCGAACGACAGGGAAATCTATGGCTACACCTTC.

The chain joins TRBV28 to TRBJ2-3, with D perhaps matching TRBD1 (6 bases). V was shortened by 1 base and J by 5 bases, with 13 bases between the two germline ends. CDR3 length: 15 residues. Germline CDR1 reads MDHEN; CDR2 reads SYDVKM. For the CDR3, the DNA is TGTGCCAGCAGTTTATCGAGGCCACAGGGAGATACGCAGTATTTT. Translation gives CASSLSRPQGDTQYF.

The rearrangement uses TRBV9 and TRBJ2-4, with a tentative D call TRBD1 (5 bases). The CDR3 runs 15 residues. Deletions cut 4 bases from V and 0 bases from J, with 11 bases between. Looked up from germline, CDR1 is SGDLS and CDR2 is YYNGEE. CDR3 amino acids: CASSIDRRAKNIQYF. The CDR3 DNA is TGTGCCAGCAGCATCGACAGAAGAGCCAAAAACATTCAGTACTTC. Drawing the rest from reference TRBV9 and TRBJ2-4, the complete variable domain is DSGVTQTPKHLITATGQRVTLRCSPRSGDLSVYWYQQSLDQGLQFLIQYYNGEERAKGNILERFSAQQFPDLHSELNLSSLELGDSALYFCASSIDRRAKNIQYFGAGTRLSVL.

This chain links TRBV11-2 with TRBJ2-1; 7 nucleotides line up with TRBD1. Germline lookup yields CDR1 SGHAT and CDR2 FQNNGV. The CDR3 has 19 amino acids. The trim removed 8 bases at V and 0 bases at J, leaving 19 bases unmatched. CDR3 in DNA: TGTGCCAGCCTCACCGAGTGGCAGGGGGACGTGAGCTCCTACAATGAGCAGTTCTTC. Residues: CASLTEWQGDVSSYNEQFF.

The chain uses TRBV13 and TRBJ2-7; the match to TRBD2 covers 10 bases. V dropped 2 bases and J dropped 6; count of bases not matched to a gene: 10. This CDR3 has 16 amino acids. Germline V lookup: CDR1 PRHDT, CDR2 FYEKMQ (reference sequence). The CDR3 here is CASSLSSLAGVREQYF. In DNA form, the CDR3 reads TGTGCCAGCAGCTTATCTTCGCTAGCGGGAGTCCGCGAGCAGTACTTC.

The J gene is TRBJ1-4, the V gene TRBV5-1, with a possible D match to TRBD1 (6 bases). Germline-derived CDR1 and CDR2 are SGHRS and YFSETQ. Trimming stripped 5 bases from V and 11 bases from J, with 16 bases between. The CDR3 extends over 13 amino acids. The CDR3: CASSKWGATKLFF. The CDR3 nucleotides read TGCGCCAGCAGTAAGTGGGGGGCGACGAAACTGTTTTTT.

As concerns this clone: Other DNA sequences in the same sample also yield this CDR3. The chain combines TRBV6-4 with TRBJ2-2; 9 nucleotides line up with TRBD2. Per the germline V gene, CDR1 is MRHNA and CDR2 is SNTAGT. This CDR3 region has 16 residues. J gave up 2 bases and V 5 bases, and 6 bases lay outside the gene matches. CDR3 nucleotide sequence: TGTGCCAGCAGTTACTTGCTAGCGGGAAACACCGGGGAGCTGTTTTTT. Amino acid sequence: CASSYLLAGNTGELFF.

The chain combines TRBV7-7 with TRBJ2-7, with TRBD1 identical over 10 bases. The germline V gene encodes CDR1 SSHAT and CDR2 FNYEAQ (reference sequence). J lost 3 bases, V lost 5 bases, and 10 bases had no gene match. The CDR3 totals 16 residues. The CDR3: CASSPPSGTGDYEQYF. The CDR3 DNA reads TGTGCCAGCAGCCCACCCTCCGGGACAGGGGACTACGAGCAGTACTTC.

The V call is TRBV15, the J call TRBJ2-1; 11 bases agree with TRBD2. The CDR3 covers 16 residues. Germline V gives CDR1 LNHNV, CDR2 YYDKDF (reference sequence). V dropped 0 bases and J dropped 6; count of bases not matched to a gene: 4. The DNA of the CDR3 is TGTGCCACCAGCAGAGATTTAGCGGGAGGGTTCAATGAGCAGTTCTTC. Protein: CATSRDLAGGFNEQFF.

The gene calls are TRBV19 and TRBJ2-7; TRBD1 agrees at 10 bases. The germline V gene has CDR1 LNHDA and CDR2 SQIVND (reference sequence). This CDR3 is built from 15 residues. V lost 5 bases to trimming and J lost 3 bases; unmatched junction nucleotides: 7. The DNA for the CDR3 is TGTGCCAGTAGTGTTACGACAGGGGGCTTCTACGAGCAGTACTTC. Translated, it gives CASSVTTGGFYEQYF.

This chain connects TRBV28 to TRBJ2-1, with TRBD2 identical over 7 bases. The V gene's germline CDR1 is MDHEN and CDR2 SYDVKM. With V trimmed by 3 bases and J by 8 bases, 10 bases remained unmatched. The length of the CDR3 is 15 residues. CDR3 protein: CASSLLLAEQDEQFF. Written as DNA, the CDR3 is TGTGCCAGCAGTTTGTTGCTAGCGGAGCAGGATGAGCAGTTCTTC.

The chain uses TRBV5-1 and TRBJ1-1, with TRBD1 identical over 7 bases. CDR1 and CDR2 from the germline V gene are SGHRS and YFSETQ. The CDR3 is 14 residues long. Trimming cost V 2 bases and J 4 bases; bases outside gene matches: 5. The CDR3 reads CASSLDRAGTEAFF. The CDR3 nucleotides are TGCGCCAGCAGCTTAGACAGGGCCGGCACTGAAGCTTTCTTT.

The genes are TRBV27 and TRBJ1-2; 9 nucleotides align to TRBD1. V was clipped by 5 bases and J by 6 bases; unmatched bases: 16. CDR1 and CDR2 (germline): MNHEY, SMNVEV (reference sequence). This CDR3 is built from 17 residues. The CDR3 bases are TGTGCCAGCAGTCCGGCACTCAGGGGACAGGGTAGAGATGGCTACACCTTC. Translating it yields CASSPALRGQGRDGYTF.

A single count supports this clone. The chain combines TRBV5-6 with TRBJ2-5; the match to TRBD1 covers 9 bases. V was clipped by 6 bases and J by 5 bases; unmatched bases: 8. Germline V gene sequence: CDR1 SGHDT, CDR2 YYEEEE. This CDR3 is 14 amino acids long. CDR3 in amino acids: CASKQGAVYETQYF. The CDR3 nucleotides are TGTGCCAGCAAACAGGGGGCTGTCTATGAGACCCAGTACTTC. Variable domain in full (rest from reference TRBV5-6 and TRBJ2-5): DAGVTQSPTHLIKTRGQQVTLRCSPKSGHDTVSWYQQALGQGPQFIFQYYEEEERQRGNFPDRFSGHQFPNYSSELNVNALLLGDSALYLCASKQGAVYETQYFGPGTRLLVL.

The chain is built from TRBV6-4 and TRBJ2-1, with 14 bases aligning to TRBD2. The J segment lost 9 bases and the V segment lost 4 bases, leaving 8 bases of the junction unmatched. Germline loops: CDR1 MRHNA, CDR2 SNTAGT. The CDR3 spans 16 residues. The CDR3 here is CASSGDGTSGSSEQFF. Written as DNA, the CDR3 is TGTGCCAGCAGTGGGGACGGGACTAGCGGGAGTTCTGAGCAGTTCTTC.